The clone carrying this T cell receptor beta chain was counted only a few times. The antigen is undetermined. This sample is part of a study of response to subunit inactivated influenza vaccine. The study's findings and limits: After each seasonal influenza vaccination, few new T cells are recruited, the authors suggested.

Trimming cost V 3 bases and J 4 bases, with 18 bases left between them. The CDR3 extends over 16 amino acids. Germline V gene lookup returns CDR1 MDHEN and CDR2 SYDVKM. TCRdb passed the RT-PCR reads through MiXCR, listing each CDR3 protein once. The data contain hundreds of thousands of distinct CDR3 sequences, over 10% of them singletons. This sample comprised PBMCs from blood, obtained roughly 46 days after vaccination. This sequence was found in a man over 45 who received an inactivated influenza vaccine. The gene calls are TRBV28 and TRBJ1-2; tentative D call: TRBD1 (6 bases). CDR3 nucleotides: TGTGCCAGCAGTTTTTCTAAGGACAGACCCTTCTATGGCTACACCTTC. Amino acids: CASSFSKDRPFYGYTF.